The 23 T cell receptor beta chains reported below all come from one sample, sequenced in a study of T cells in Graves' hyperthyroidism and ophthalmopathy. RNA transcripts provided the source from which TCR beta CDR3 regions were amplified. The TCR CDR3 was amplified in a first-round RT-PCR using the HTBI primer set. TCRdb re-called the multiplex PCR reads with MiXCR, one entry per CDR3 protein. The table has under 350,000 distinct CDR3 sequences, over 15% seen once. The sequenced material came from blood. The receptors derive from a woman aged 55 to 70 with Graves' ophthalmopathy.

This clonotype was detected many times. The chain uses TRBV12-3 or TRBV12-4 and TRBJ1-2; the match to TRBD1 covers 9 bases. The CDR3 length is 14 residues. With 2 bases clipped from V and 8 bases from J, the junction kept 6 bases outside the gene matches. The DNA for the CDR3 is TGTGCCAGCAGTTTACAACAGGGGGCTGGAGGCTACACCTTC. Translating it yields CASSLQQGAGGYTF.

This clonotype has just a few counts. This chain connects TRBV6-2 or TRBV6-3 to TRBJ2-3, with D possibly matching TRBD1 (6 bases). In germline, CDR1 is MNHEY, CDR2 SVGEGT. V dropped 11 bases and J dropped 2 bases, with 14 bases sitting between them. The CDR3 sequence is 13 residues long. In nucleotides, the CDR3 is TGTGCCCACAAGGGACAAGACACAGATACGCAGTATTTT. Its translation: CAHKGQDTDTQYF.

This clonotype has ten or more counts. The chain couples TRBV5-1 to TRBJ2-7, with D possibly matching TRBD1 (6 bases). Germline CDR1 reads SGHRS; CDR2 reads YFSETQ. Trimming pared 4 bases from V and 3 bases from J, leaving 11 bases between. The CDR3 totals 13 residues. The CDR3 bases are TGCGCCAGCAGCCCCCAGGGGAACTACGAGCAGTACTTC. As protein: CASSPQGNYEQYF. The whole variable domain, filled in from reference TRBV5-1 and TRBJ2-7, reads KAGVTQTPRYLIKTRGQQVTLSCSPISGHRSVSWYQQTPGQGLQFLFEYFSETQRNKGNFPGRFSGRQFSNSRSEMNVSTLELGDSALYLCASSPQGNYEQYFGPGTRLTVT.

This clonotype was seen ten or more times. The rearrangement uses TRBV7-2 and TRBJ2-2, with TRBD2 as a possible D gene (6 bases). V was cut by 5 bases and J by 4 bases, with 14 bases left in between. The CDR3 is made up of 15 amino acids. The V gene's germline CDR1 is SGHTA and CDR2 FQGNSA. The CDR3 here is CASSPWGLATGELFF. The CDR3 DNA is TGTGCCAGCAGCCCTTGGGGACTGGCCACCGGGGAGCTGTTTTTT.

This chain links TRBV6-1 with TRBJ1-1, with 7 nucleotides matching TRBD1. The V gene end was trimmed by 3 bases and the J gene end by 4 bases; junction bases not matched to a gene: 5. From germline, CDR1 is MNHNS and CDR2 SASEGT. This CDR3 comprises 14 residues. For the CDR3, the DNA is TGTGCCAGCAGTGACAGGGGGTCGCGCACTGAAGCTTTCTTT. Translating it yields CASSDRGSRTEAFF.

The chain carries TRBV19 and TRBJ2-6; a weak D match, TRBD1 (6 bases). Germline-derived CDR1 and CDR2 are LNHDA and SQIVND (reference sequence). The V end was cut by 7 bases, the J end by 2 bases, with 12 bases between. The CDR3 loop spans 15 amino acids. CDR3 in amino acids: CASKQGSTGANVLTF. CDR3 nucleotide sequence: TGTGCCAGTAAACAGGGATCAACTGGGGCCAACGTCCTGACTTTC.

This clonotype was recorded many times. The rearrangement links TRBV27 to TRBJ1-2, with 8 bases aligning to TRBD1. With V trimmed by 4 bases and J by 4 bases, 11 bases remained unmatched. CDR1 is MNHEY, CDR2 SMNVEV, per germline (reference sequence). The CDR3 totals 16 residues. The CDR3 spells CASSSLIRGRGYGYTF. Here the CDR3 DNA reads TGTGCCAGCAGTTCCCTCATCAGGGGGCGCGGCTATGGCTACACCTTC.

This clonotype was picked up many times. The CDR3 region is CASRITVRAGSYNEQFF. The CDR3 DNA follows: TGTGCCAGCAGAATAACAGTCCGGGCGGGCTCCTACAATGAGCAGTTCTTC. This chain links TRBV12-3 or TRBV12-4 with TRBJ2-1; the D gene is possibly TRBD2 (5 bases). V shed 6 bases and J shed 0 bases, with 18 bases lying between them. The CDR3 covers 17 residues.

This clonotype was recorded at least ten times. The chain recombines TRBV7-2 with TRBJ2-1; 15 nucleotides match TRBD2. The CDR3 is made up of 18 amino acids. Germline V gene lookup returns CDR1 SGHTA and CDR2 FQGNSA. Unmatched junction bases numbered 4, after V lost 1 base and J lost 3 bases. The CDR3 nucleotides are TGTGCCAGCAGCTTAGAAGGGACTAGCGGGAGGTTCTACAATGAGCAGTTCTTC. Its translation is CASSLEGTSGRFYNEQFF. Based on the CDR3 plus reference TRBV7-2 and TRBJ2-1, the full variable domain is GAGVSQSPSNKVTEKGKDVELRCDPISGHTALYWYRQSLGQGLEFLIYFQGNSAPDKSGLPSDRFSAERTGGSVSTLTIQRTQQEDSAVYLCASSLEGTSGRFYNEQFFGPGTRLTVL.

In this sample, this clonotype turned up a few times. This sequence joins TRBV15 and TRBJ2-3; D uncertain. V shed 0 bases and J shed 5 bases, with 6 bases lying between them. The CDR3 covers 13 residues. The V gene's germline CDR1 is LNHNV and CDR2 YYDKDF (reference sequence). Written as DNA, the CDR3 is TGTGCCACCAGCAGAGATCCGATAGATACGCAGTATTTT. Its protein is CATSRDPIDTQYF.

The CDR3 DNA sequence: TGTGCCAGCAGCGGTAGACTCAACGAGCAGTACTTC. Its protein is CASSGRLNEQYF. The genes are TRBV5-8 and TRBJ2-7, with D hard to call. The CDR3 is made up of 12 amino acids. V shed 4 bases and J shed 5 bases, with 10 bases lying between them. Germline V gene lookup returns CDR1 SGHTS and CDR2 YDEGEE.

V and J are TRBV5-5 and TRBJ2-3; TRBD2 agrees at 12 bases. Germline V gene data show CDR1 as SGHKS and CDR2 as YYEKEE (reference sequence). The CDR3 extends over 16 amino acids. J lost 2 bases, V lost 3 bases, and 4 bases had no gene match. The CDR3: CASSYLAGGITDTQYF. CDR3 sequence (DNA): TGTGCCAGCAGCTACCTAGCGGGGGGGATCACAGATACGCAGTATTTT.

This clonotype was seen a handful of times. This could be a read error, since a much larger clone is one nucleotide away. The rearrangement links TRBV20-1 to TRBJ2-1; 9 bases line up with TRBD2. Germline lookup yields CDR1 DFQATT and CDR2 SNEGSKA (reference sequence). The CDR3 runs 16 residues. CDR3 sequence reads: CSALFTAGGSYNEQLF. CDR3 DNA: TGCAGTGCGCTATTCACAGCGGGGGGCTCCTACAATGAGCAGCTCTTC.

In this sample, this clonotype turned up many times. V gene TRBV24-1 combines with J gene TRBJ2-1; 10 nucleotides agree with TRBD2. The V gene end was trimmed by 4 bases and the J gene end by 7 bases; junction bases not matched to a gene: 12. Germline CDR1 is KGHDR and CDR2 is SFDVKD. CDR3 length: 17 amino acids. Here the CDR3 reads CATSDPSGTSASNEQFF. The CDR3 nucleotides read TGTGCCACCAGTGACCCGTCGGGGACTAGCGCATCAAATGAGCAGTTCTTC.

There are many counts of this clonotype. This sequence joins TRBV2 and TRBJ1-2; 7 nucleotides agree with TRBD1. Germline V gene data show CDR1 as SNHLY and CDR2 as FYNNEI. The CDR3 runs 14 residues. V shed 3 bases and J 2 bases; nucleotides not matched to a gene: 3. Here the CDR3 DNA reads TGTGCCAGCAGTGACACGGGACAGAACTATGGCTACACCTTC. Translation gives CASSDTGQNYGYTF.

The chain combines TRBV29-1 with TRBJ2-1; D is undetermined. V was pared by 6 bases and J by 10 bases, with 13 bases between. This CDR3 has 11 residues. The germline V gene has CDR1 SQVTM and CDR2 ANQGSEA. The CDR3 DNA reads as TGCAGCGTGGGATCGTCTTGGGAGCAGTTCTTC. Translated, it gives CSVGSSWEQFF.

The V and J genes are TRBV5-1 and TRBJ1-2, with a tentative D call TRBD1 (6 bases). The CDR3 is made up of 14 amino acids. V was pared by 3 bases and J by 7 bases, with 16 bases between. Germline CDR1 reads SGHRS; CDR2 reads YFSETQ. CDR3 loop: CASSWDQGHGGYTF. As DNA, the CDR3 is TGCGCCAGCAGCTGGGATCAGGGGCATGGTGGCTACACCTTC. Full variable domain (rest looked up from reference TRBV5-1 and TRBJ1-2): KAGVTQTPRYLIKTRGQQVTLSCSPISGHRSVSWYQQTPGQGLQFLFEYFSETQRNKGNFPGRFSGRQFSNSRSEMNVSTLELGDSALYLCASSWDQGHGGYTFGSGTRLTVV.

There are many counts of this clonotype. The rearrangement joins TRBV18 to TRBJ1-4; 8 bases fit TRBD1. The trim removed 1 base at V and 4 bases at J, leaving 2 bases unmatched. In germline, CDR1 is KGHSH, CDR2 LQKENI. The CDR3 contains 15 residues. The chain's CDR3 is CASSPRTGLNEKLFF. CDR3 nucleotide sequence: TGTGCCAGCTCACCACGGACAGGGCTTAATGAAAAACTGTTTTTT.

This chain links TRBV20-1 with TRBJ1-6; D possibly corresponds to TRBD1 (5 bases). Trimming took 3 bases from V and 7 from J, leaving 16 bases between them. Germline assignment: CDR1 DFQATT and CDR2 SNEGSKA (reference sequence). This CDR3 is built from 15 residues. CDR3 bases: TGCAGTGCTAGTCCCATGGTGCGGGGGAATTCACCCCTCCACTTT. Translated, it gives CSASPMVRGNSPLHF.

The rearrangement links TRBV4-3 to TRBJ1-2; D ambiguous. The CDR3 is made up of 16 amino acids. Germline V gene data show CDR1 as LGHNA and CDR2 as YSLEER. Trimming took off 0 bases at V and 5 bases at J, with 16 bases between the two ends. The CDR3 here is CASSQDVGQPGYGYTF. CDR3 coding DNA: TGCGCCAGCAGCCAAGACGTAGGGCAGCCTGGGTATGGCTACACCTTC.

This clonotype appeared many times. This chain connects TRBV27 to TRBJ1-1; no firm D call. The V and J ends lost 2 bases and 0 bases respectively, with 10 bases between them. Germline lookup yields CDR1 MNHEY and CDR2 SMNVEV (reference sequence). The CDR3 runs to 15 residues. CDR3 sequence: CASSLGGRMNTEAFF. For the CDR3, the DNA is TGTGCCAGCAGTTTAGGTGGACGCATGAACACTGAAGCTTTCTTT.

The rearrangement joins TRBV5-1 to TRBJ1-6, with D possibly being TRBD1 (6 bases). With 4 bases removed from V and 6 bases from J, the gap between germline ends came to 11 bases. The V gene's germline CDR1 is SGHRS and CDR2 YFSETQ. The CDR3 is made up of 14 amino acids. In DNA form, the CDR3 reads TGCGCCAGCAGCCCCGGGACACCTAATTCACCCCTCCACTTT. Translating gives CASSPGTPNSPLHF.

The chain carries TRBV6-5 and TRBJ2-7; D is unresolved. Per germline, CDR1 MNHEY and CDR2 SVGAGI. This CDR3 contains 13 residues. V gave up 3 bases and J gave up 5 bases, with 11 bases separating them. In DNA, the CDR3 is TGTGCCAGCAGTTATCAGGCTGGGCACGAGCAGTACTTC. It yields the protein CASSYQAGHEQYF.